The rows below give T cell receptor beta chains drawn from one sample of a study of OX40 agonist ivuxolimab in advanced cancers. The data were produced by immunoSEQ multiplex PCR, yet TCRdb's version contains in-frame clones alone and is incomplete. There are roughly 120,000 clones in the sample; around 90% occur only once, and 0.8% to 1% lies in the top ten. Sequences were derived from CD4+ or CD8+ T cells sorted from blood, sampled in a trial of the OX40 agonist ivuxolimab. The receptors derive from an adult with an advanced solid tumor such as melanoma, head and neck, liver or kidney cancer. Each CDR3 is given with its conserved first and last residue. The D gene is left open where the match is weak. Clone size is stated in some rows and not others, as once, few, many or a class when expanded.

clone_size,v_call,d_call,j_call,cdr3_nt,cdr3_aa
.,TRBV6-5,.,TRBJ1-2,TGTGCCAGCAGGATACAGAACGATTATGGCTACACCTTC,CASRIQNDYGYTF
.,TRBV7-3,TRBD2,TRBJ2-3,TGTGCCAGCAGCCCCTCGGCGGGAGTAACAGATACGCAGTATTTT,CASSPSAGVTDTQYF
.,TRBV27,TRBD2,TRBJ2-7,TGTGCCACCAAGTTGTTTAGCGGGAGCCCCTACGAGCAGTACTTC,CATKLFSGSPYEQYF
.,TRBV28,.,TRBJ2-7,TGTGCCAGCAGTTTACAAAACTACGAGCAGTACTTC,CASSLQNYEQYF
few,TRBV19,.,TRBJ1-5,TGTGCCAGTACCACCTCCGGGGGGAGCAATCAGCCCCAGCATTTT,CASTTSGGSNQPQHF
.,TRBV11-3,.,TRBJ1-1,TGTGCCAGCAGCTTACGCGGGAAAGCTTTCTTT,CASSLRGKAFF
.,TRBV2,.,TRBJ2-6,TGTGCCAGCAGTCAGCAAAACAATGCCAACGTCCTGACTTTC,CASSQQNNANVLTF
.,TRBV11-2,.,TRBJ2-2,TGTGCCAGCAGCTTAGCTGCGCAAAAGCTGTTTTTT,CASSLAAQKLFF
.,TRBV5-4,.,TRBJ1-4,TGTGCCAGCAGCCTCCAATCTGGTAATGAAAAACTGTTTTTT,CASSLQSGNEKLFF
.,TRBV28,.,TRBJ1-6,TGTGCCAGCAGTTTAATTTCAAGCCCCTCCGGTTCACCCCTCCACTTT,CASSLISSPSGSPLHF
few,TRBV7-8,.,TRBJ1-1,TGTGCCAGCAGCTTAGGATACAGGGTAAGAGTTGGGGCCACTGAAGCTTTCTTT,CASSLGYRVRVGATEAFF
.,TRBV11-2,TRBD1,TRBJ1-1,TGTGCCAGCAGGAAGGGACAGCAGAACACTGAAGCTTTCTTT,CASRKGQQNTEAFF
.,TRBV5-1,.,TRBJ2-5,TGCGCCAGCGGGTTAGGAGAGACCCAGTACTTC,CASGLGETQYF
.,TRBV7-9,TRBD1,TRBJ1-4,TGTGCCAGCAGGACAGGGCCAAGTGAAAAACTGTTTTTT,CASRTGPSEKLFF
.,TRBV28,TRBD1,TRBJ1-1,TGTGCCAGCAGTTCCACAGGGGGGCCGAACACTGAAGCTTTCTTT,CASSSTGGPNTEAFF
.,TRBV2,TRBD1,TRBJ1-4,TGTGCCAGCATTATGACAGGGGCCGCGTTCGAAAAACTGTTTTTT,CASIMTGAAFEKLFF
.,TRBV7-3,TRBD2,TRBJ2-1,TGTGCCAGCAGCTTAGTGGCTAGCGGGAGAAACGGCAATGAGCAGTTCTTC,CASSLVASGRNGNEQFF